One sample yielded the 16 T cell receptor beta chains listed below, sequenced in a study of shared clonotypes between healthy human individuals. Using immunoSEQ multiplex PCR, the repertoire was profiled, and TCRdb retains in-frame clones only, with some absent. This sample yields some 580,000 clones, of which roughly 97% are seen a single time; 0.045% to 0.07% belongs to the top ten. The material sequenced was naive CD4+ T cells sorted from blood. Subset given: CD45RA+ positively selected. Receptors originate from a woman in her twenties or thirties in good health.

This clone has only a few counts. The chain recombines TRBV10-1 with TRBJ1-5; D gene unclear. CDR1 is WNHNN, CDR2 SYGVQD, per germline (reference sequence). Trimming removed 3 bases from V and 7 bases from J, with 7 bases in between. The CDR3 totals 12 residues. The CDR3 reads CASSDGEQPQHF. The CDR3 coding sequence is TGCGCCAGCAGTGATGGAGAGCAGCCCCAGCATTTT.

The rearrangement uses TRBV28 and TRBJ2-7; D call uncertain. V was pared by 3 bases and J by 0 bases, with 12 bases between. Per the germline V gene, CDR1 is MDHEN and CDR2 is SYDVKM. The CDR3 spans 15 residues. CDR3 region: CASSFGRPSSYEQYF. The DNA for the CDR3 is TGTGCCAGCAGTTTTGGGCGACCAAGCTCCTACGAGCAGTACTTC. Based on the CDR3 plus reference TRBV28 and TRBJ2-7, the full variable domain is DVKVTQSSRYLVKRTGEKVFLECVQDMDHENMFWYRQDPGLGLRLIYFSYDVKMKEKGDIPEGYSVSREKKERFSLILESASTNQTSMYLCASSFGRPSSYEQYFGPGTRLTVT.

The chain combines TRBV6-4 with TRBJ1-2, with D possibly matching TRBD1 (6 bases). Trimming left V 7 bases short and J 2 bases short, with 14 bases between. Germline V CDR1 and CDR2: MRHNA, SNTAGT. This CDR3 has 14 residues. CDR3 protein: CASKGTSANYGYTF. DNA of the CDR3: TGTGCCAGCAAAGGGACATCTGCCAACTATGGCTACACCTTC.

V and J are TRBV5-6 and TRBJ1-5; D may be TRBD1 (5 bases). This CDR3 region has 13 residues. With 3 bases removed from V and 7 bases from J, the gap between germline ends came to 11 bases. In germline, CDR1 is SGHDT, CDR2 YYEEEE. The CDR3 bases are TGTGCCAGCAGCTCCGGGCGGGGGCAGCCCCAGCATTTT. Translated: CASSSGRGQPQHF. Full variable domain (outside the CDR3, taken from reference TRBV5-6 and TRBJ1-5): DAGVTQSPTHLIKTRGQQVTLRCSPKSGHDTVSWYQQALGQGPQFIFQYYEEEERQRGNFPDRFSGHQFPNYSSELNVNALLLGDSALYLCASSSGRGQPQHFGDGTRLSIL.

The V gene is TRBV18, the J gene TRBJ2-3; D might be TRBD1 (5 bases). CDR3 length: 15 amino acids. CDR1 and CDR2 (germline): KGHSH, LQKENI. V was pared by 5 bases and J by 0 bases, with 12 bases between. CDR3 coding DNA: TGTGCCAGCTCATCCGACAGACCTAGCACAGATACGCAGTATTTT. Translated, it gives CASSSDRPSTDTQYF.

This clone was observed a few times. The gene calls are TRBV30 and TRBJ1-5; D is unclear. Germline values: CDR1 GTSNPN, CDR2 SVGIG (reference sequence). There are 14 residues in the CDR3. V lost 2 bases to trimming and J lost 0 bases, with 8 bases between them. The CDR3 loop is CAWSPQASNQPQHF. The DNA for the CDR3 is TGTGCCTGGAGTCCCCAGGCTAGCAATCAGCCCCAGCATTTT.

The chain links TRBV7-3 to TRBJ1-1; D possibly corresponds to TRBD1 (6 bases). The V and J ends lost 2 bases and 5 bases respectively, with 12 bases between them. The CDR3 has 14 amino acids. The germline V gene encodes CDR1 SGHTA and CDR2 FQGTGA. CDR3 nucleotide sequence: TGTGCCAGCAGCTTAGGAGGGGGTGTAACTGAAGCTTTCTTT. Its translation is CASSLGGGVTEAFF.

The chain carries TRBV15 and TRBJ2-7; TRBD1 matches at 9 bases. This CDR3 comprises 15 residues. Germline loops: CDR1 LNHNV, CDR2 YYDKDF (reference sequence). V dropped 6 bases and J dropped 3; count of bases not matched to a gene: 9. This CDR3 is CATSNNRGPLYEQYF. For the CDR3, the DNA is TGTGCCACCAGTAACAACAGGGGGCCCCTCTACGAGCAGTACTTC.

Concerning this clone: This same CDR3 is encoded by further DNA sequences in the sample. The V gene is TRBV28, the J gene TRBJ1-5, with D tentatively TRBD1 (5 bases). The CDR3 extends over 14 amino acids. V lost 4 bases and J 3 bases, leaving 10 bases between the germline ends. Germline V gives CDR1 MDHEN, CDR2 SYDVKM. CDR3 region: CASSSGHPNQPQHF. CDR3 nucleotide sequence: TGTGCCAGCAGTTCGGGGCATCCCAATCAGCCCCAGCATTTT.

V is TRBV19 and J is TRBJ2-1; no clear D gene. V gave up 2 bases and J gave up 9 bases, with 8 bases separating them. Looked up from germline, CDR1 is LNHDA and CDR2 is SQIVND (reference sequence). The CDR3 has 12 amino acids. This CDR3 is CASSISRSEQFF. In nucleotides, the CDR3 is TGTGCCAGTAGTATAAGTAGGAGTGAGCAGTTCTTC.

The chain has TRBV5-4 and TRBJ2-3; 7 nucleotides align to TRBD2. V was clipped by 0 bases and J by 0 bases; unmatched bases: 4. Looked up from germline, CDR1 is SGHNT and CDR2 is YYREEE (reference sequence). The CDR3 runs to 16 residues. The CDR3, as DNA: TGTGCCAGCAGCTTGGGTAGCGGGCTAAGCACAGATACGCAGTATTTT. The encoded protein is CASSLGSGLSTDTQYF.

The count of this clone is one. The V call is TRBV28, the J call TRBJ1-1; 8 bases are shared with TRBD1. J lost 1 base, V lost 8 bases, and 6 bases had no gene match. Germline CDR1 reads MDHEN; CDR2 reads SYDVKM. The CDR3 sequence is 14 residues long. CDR3 amino acids: CASSTGASNTEAFF. CDR3 coding DNA: TGTGCCAGCTCGACAGGGGCCTCGAACACTGAAGCTTTCTTT.

The chain carries TRBV7-9 and TRBJ2-3, with 9 bases identical to TRBD1. V gave up 4 bases and J gave up 5 bases; unmatched junction bases: 7. The CDR3 covers 15 residues. Germline CDR1 reads SEHNR; CDR2 reads FQNEAQ (reference sequence). CDR3 in amino acids: CASSSRTGAGDTQYF. CDR3 in DNA: TGTGCCAGCAGCTCCCGGACAGGGGCAGGAGATACGCAGTATTTT.

The CDR3 DNA is TGTGCCAGCAGTGGACAGGGAGTGTGGGCTTTCTTT. Translated, it gives CASSGQGVWAFF. The V call is TRBV6-6, the J call TRBJ1-1; TRBD1 agrees at 8 bases. Trimming removed 5 bases from V and 11 bases from J; junction bases left unmatched: 7. This CDR3 is 12 amino acids long. CDR1 is MNHNY, CDR2 SVGAGI, per germline (reference sequence).

CDR3 nucleotides: TGTGCCAGCAGTTTACCCCAGGGGGTGGACACTGAAGCTTTCTTT. Its translation: CASSLPQGVDTEAFF. This chain connects TRBV28 to TRBJ1-1; 7 bases are a match to TRBD1. V was pared by 2 bases and J by 3 bases, with 6 bases of the junction left unmatched. The CDR3 runs 15 residues. Germline V gene sequence: CDR1 MDHEN, CDR2 SYDVKM.

The CDR3 DNA is TGCGCCAGCAGCCGGGAGGCAGATCACTCCTACGAGCAGTACTTC. Translated, it gives CASSREADHSYEQYF. This chain links TRBV5-1 with TRBJ2-7; 7 bases are shared with TRBD2. From germline, CDR1 is SGHRS and CDR2 YFSETQ. With 4 bases clipped from V and 0 bases from J, the junction kept 7 bases outside the gene matches. CDR3 length equals 15 residues.